These T cell receptor beta chains were read from a single sample in a study of ipilimumab plus nivolumab after autologous stem cell transplantation. Generated by immunoSEQ multiplex PCR, the TCRdb table keeps only in-frame clones and is missing some. The data hold around 21,000 clones, with around 80% observed a single time. Specimen: PBMCs, collected in a trial of ipilimumab plus nivolumab as post-transplant consolidation. The receptor source for this set is a male donor with diffuse large B-cell lymphoma. The CDR3 runs from the conserved cysteine through the conserved F or W. D genes are given only for firm matches. Clone size appears in some rows only: once, few, many, or a class for an expanded clone.

v_gene	j_gene	d_gene	abundance	CDR3aa	CDR3nt
TRBV7-8	TRBJ2-5	NA	NA	CASSLSWLVETQYF	TGTGCCAGCAGCTTATCCTGGCTGGTGGAGACCCAGTACTTC
TRBV2	TRBJ1-3	TRBD1	many	CASSEAMGQGRSGGNTIYF	TGTGCCAGCAGTGAAGCTATGGGACAGGGAAGGTCAGGTGGAAACACCATATATTTT
TRBV7-9	TRBJ2-5	NA	medium-sized	CASSPVRAPAQETQYF	TGTGCCAGCAGCCCCGTAAGGGCGCCGGCGCAAGAGACCCAGTACTTC
TRBV7-9	TRBJ2-2	NA	NA	CASSPGGTNTGELFF	TGTGCCAGCAGCCCAGGAGGGACGAACACCGGGGAGCTGTTTTTT
TRBV5-1	TRBJ2-2	NA	once	CASFPGSTGELFF	TGCGCCAGCTTCCCCGGGTCTACCGGGGAGCTGTTTTTT
TRBV7-2	TRBJ2-2	NA	NA	CASSLGQGLVTGELFF	TGTGCCAGCAGCTTAGGGCAGGGGTTAGTCACCGGGGAGCTGTTTTTT
TRBV7-2	TRBJ1-5	NA	NA	CASSFGDSNQPQHF	TGTGCCAGCAGCTTCGGGGATAGCAATCAGCCCCAGCATTTT
TRBV2	TRBJ1-1	NA	NA	CASTEGVGTEAFF	TGTGCCAGCACCGAGGGGGTTGGCACTGAAGCTTTCTTT
TRBV7-2	TRBJ1-3	NA	NA	CASSAARSGNTIYF	TGTGCCAGCAGCGCAGCGCGCTCTGGAAACACCATATATTTT
TRBV2	TRBJ1-1	TRBD1	NA	CASSGQGFGEAFF	TGTGCCAGCAGCGGACAGGGATTCGGTGAAGCTTTCTTT
TRBV7-7	TRBJ1-5	TRBD1	NA	CASRTGQGRYSNQPQHF	TGTGCCAGCAGGACCGGACAGGGGAGATATAGCAATCAGCCCCAGCATTTT
TRBV28	TRBJ2-7	NA	NA	CASSTWTGHEQYF	TGTGCCAGCAGTACCTGGACGGGTCACGAGCAGTACTTC
TRBV30	TRBJ1-2	NA	few	CAWSARGASGYTF	TGTGCCTGGAGTGCCAGGGGCGCGAGTGGCTACACCTTC
TRBV11-2	TRBJ2-5	NA	NA	CASSPPGQETQYF	TGTGCCAGCAGCCCCCCGGGGCAAGAGACCCAGTACTTC
TRBV10-1	TRBJ2-7	NA	few	CASSDSVLGALSSYEQYF	TGCGCCAGCAGTGATTCAGTCTTGGGGGCATTAAGCTCCTACGAGCAGTACTTC
TRBV18	TRBJ1-6	NA	NA	CASSPLESYNSPLHF	TGTGCCAGCTCACCATTGGAGTCCTATAATTCACCCCTCCACTTT
TRBV7-2	TRBJ2-5	NA	NA	CASSLYSHVQETQYF	TGTGCCAGCAGCTTATACAGCCATGTCCAAGAGACCCAGTACTTC
TRBV27	TRBJ2-1	NA	NA	CASSGPSSYNEQFF	TGTGCCAGCAGCGGACCGAGCTCCTACAATGAGCAGTTCTTC
TRBV15	TRBJ2-5	TRBD2	few	CATSRDVGGGQETQYF	TGTGCCACCAGCAGAGATGTCGGGGGAGGGCAAGAGACCCAGTACTTC
TRBV19	TRBJ2-7	NA	NA	CASSILGQYF	TGTGCCAGTAGTATTTTGGGGCAGTACTTC
TRBV10-3	TRBJ1-1	TRBD1	NA	CVSGDRQGAPEAFF	TGTGTCAGTGGGGATAGACAGGGGGCCCCTGAAGCTTTCTTT
TRBV4-2	TRBJ1-1	NA	NA	CASSQDRGNTEAFF	TGTGCCAGCAGCCAAGACCGGGGAAACACTGAAGCTTTCTTT
TRBV25-1	TRBJ1-4	TRBD1	NA	CASSPRTGREKLFF	TGTGCCAGCAGCCCCAGGACAGGGAGGGAAAAACTGTTTTTT
TRBV2	TRBJ1-1	NA	few	CASRQQKHTEAFF	TGTGCCAGCCGGCAACAGAAGCACACTGAAGCTTTCTTT
TRBV19	TRBJ1-3	NA	NA	CASSTVSSGNTIYF	TGTGCCAGTAGCACAGTGAGCTCTGGAAACACCATATATTTT
TRBV15	TRBJ2-1	TRBD2	NA	CATRLAGSYNEQFF	TGTGCCACCAGACTAGCGGGCTCCTACAATGAGCAGTTCTTC
TRBV7-2	TRBJ1-3	NA	NA	CASSSVFSSGNTIYF	TGTGCCAGCAGCTCCGTATTTAGCTCTGGAAACACCATATATTTT
TRBV4-1	TRBJ1-2	NA	NA	CASSSAWGAGYGYTF	TGCGCCAGCAGCTCCGCATGGGGGGCAGGGTATGGCTACACCTTC
TRBV4-3	TRBJ1-4	NA	NA	CASSGLVGATNEKLFF	TGCGCCAGCAGCGGCCTGGTGGGAGCAACTAATGAAAAACTGTTTTTT
TRBV5-1	TRBJ1-1	NA	NA	CASSRIGQLNTEAFF	TGCGCCAGCAGCCGGATAGGACAGTTGAACACTGAAGCTTTCTTT
TRBV7-3	TRBJ1-1	TRBD1	NA	CASRSGQGAFTEAFF	TGTGCCAGCAGGTCGGGACAGGGAGCCTTCACTGAAGCTTTCTTT
TRBV30	TRBJ1-1	NA	few	CAWRWGVGYTEAFF	TGTGCCTGGAGGTGGGGGGTAGGGTACACTGAAGCTTTCTTT
TRBV28	TRBJ1-2	NA	NA	CASSLDPTLYGYTF	TGTGCCAGCAGTTTGGACCCAACCCTCTATGGCTACACCTTC
TRBV30	TRBJ2-7	NA	NA	CAWSNRDGLYEQYF	TGTGCCTGGAGCAACCGGGACGGCCTCTACGAGCAGTACTTC
TRBV9	TRBJ1-4	NA	NA	CASSVTSAGEKLFF	TGTGCCAGCAGCGTGACCTCAGCGGGGGAAAAACTGTTTTTT
TRBV5-4	TRBJ2-2	NA	NA	CASTLGHPNTGELFF	TGTGCCAGCACCCTGGGACACCCGAACACCGGGGAGCTGTTTTTT
TRBV28	TRBJ1-2	NA	NA	CASSSGPYYGYTF	TGTGCCAGCAGTTCGGGGCCCTACTATGGCTACACCTTC
TRBV28	TRBJ2-2	TRBD1	NA	CASSSTPGQGRTGELFF	TGTGCCAGCAGCTCAACCCCGGGACAGGGTCGAACCGGGGAGCTGTTTTTT
TRBV6-5	TRBJ1-2	NA	few	CASSYGGGYGYTF	TGTGCCAGCAGTTACGGGGGCGGCTATGGCTACACCTTC
TRBV18	TRBJ2-5	NA	NA	CASSPPQGETQYF	TGTGCCAGCTCACCACCCCAGGGAGAGACCCAGTACTTC
TRBV6-6	TRBJ1-1	NA	NA	CASSFSTEAFF	TGTGCCAGCAGTTTCAGCACTGAAGCTTTCTTT
TRBV7-2	TRBJ2-5	TRBD2	NA	CASSAELARQETQYF	TGTGCCAGCAGCGCGGAACTAGCGAGGCAAGAGACCCAGTACTTC
TRBV9	TRBJ2-2	NA	NA	CASSVADTNTGELFF	TGTGCCAGCAGCGTAGCAGACACGAACACCGGGGAGCTGTTTTTT
TRBV5-1	TRBJ2-7	TRBD2	NA	CASSLVGTRHYEQYF	TGCGCCAGCAGCTTGGTCGGGACTAGGCACTACGAGCAGTACTTC
TRBV27	TRBJ2-7	TRBD1	NA	CASSLSTGRPYEQYF	TGTGCCAGCAGTTTATCGACAGGGCGGCCTTACGAGCAGTACTTC
TRBV6-6	TRBJ1-5	NA	NA	CASSYESGGNQPQHF	TGTGCCAGCAGTTACGAGAGTGGTGGCAATCAGCCCCAGCATTTT
TRBV28	TRBJ1-1	NA	NA	CASKSGGGNTEAFF	TGTGCCAGCAAATCGGGGGGAGGGAACACTGAAGCTTTCTTT
TRBV2	TRBJ2-5	TRBD1	NA	CASSGGTVQTQYF	TGTGCCAGCAGTGGGGGGACAGTACAGACCCAGTACTTC
TRBV6-6	TRBJ2-1	TRBD2	NA	CASSYSQLAGYNEQFF	TGTGCCAGCAGTTACTCCCAACTAGCGGGATACAATGAGCAGTTCTTC
TRBV19	TRBJ1-1	NA	NA	CASSTLRGLQNTEAFF	TGTGCCAGTAGTACTTTAAGGGGTCTACAGAACACTGAAGCTTTCTTT
TRBV2	TRBJ2-7	NA	NA	CASSEQGVGAEQYF	TGTGCCAGCAGTGAACAGGGAGTGGGGGCCGAGCAGTACTTC
TRBV10-3	TRBJ1-6	NA	NA	CAVRQGIVGSPLHF	TGTGCCGTAAGGCAGGGGATTGTGGGTTCACCCCTCCACTTT